One sample yielded the 14 T cell receptor beta chains listed below, sequenced in a study of shared clonotypes between healthy human individuals. Sequenced by immunoSEQ multiplex PCR; TCRdb stores in-frame clones only, minus some. The table has approximately 2,000,000 clones, 80% to 95% seen once. CD45RO-negative, CCR7-positively selected cells formed the naive CD8 fraction, excluding terminally differentiated effector memory CD45RA+ cells. The specimen sequenced was naive CD8+ T cells from PBMCs. These receptors were taken from a man aged 18 to 30 in good health. Some clones in this sample may be carry-over from other donors' samples.

This chain connects TRBV29-1 to TRBJ2-5, with 14 positions matching TRBD2. Germline CDR1 and CDR2: SQVTM and ANQGSEA. The trim removed 3 bases at V and 5 bases at J, leaving 5 bases unmatched. The CDR3 loop spans 15 amino acids. The CDR3 loop is CSVEGLAGEGETQYF. The CDR3 DNA reads as TGCAGCGTTGAGGGACTAGCGGGAGAGGGGGAGACCCAGTACTTC.

The chain joins TRBV7-9 to TRBJ2-7; D not resolved. The V and J ends lost 1 base and 0 bases respectively, with 10 bases between them. CDR1 is SEHNR and CDR2 is FQNEAQ in the germline V gene (reference sequence). The CDR3 is made up of 15 amino acids. This chain's CDR3 is CASSLGLAVSYEQYF. The CDR3 region has the DNA TGTGCCAGCAGCTTAGGGTTGGCGGTCTCCTACGAGCAGTACTTC.

The chain carries TRBV19 and TRBJ1-4; 12 bases are a match to TRBD1. The CDR3 covers 17 residues. V was clipped by 7 bases and J by 0 bases; unmatched bases: 6. Germline assignment: CDR1 LNHDA and CDR2 SQIVND (reference sequence). This CDR3 is CASKRDRGRATNEKLFF. In nucleotides, the CDR3 is TGTGCCAGTAAACGGGACAGGGGGCGCGCAACTAATGAAAAACTGTTTTTT.

The chain employs TRBV28 and TRBJ1-3; 10 positions match TRBD1. V shed 4 bases, J shed 2 bases, and the junction held 11 bases outside the gene matches. Germline lookup yields CDR1 MDHEN and CDR2 SYDVKM. CDR3 length equals 18 residues. CDR3 residues: CASSSGTGVYLAGNTIYF. CDR3 DNA: TGTGCCAGCAGTTCCGGGACAGGGGTTTATTTGGCTGGAAACACCATATATTTT. The variable domain in full, with the rest retrieved from reference TRBV28 and TRBJ1-3, is DVKVTQSSRYLVKRTGEKVFLECVQDMDHENMFWYRQDPGLGLRLIYFSYDVKMKEKGDIPEGYSVSREKKERFSLILESASTNQTSMYLCASSSGTGVYLAGNTIYFGEGSWLTVV.

J is TRBJ2-1 and V is TRBV7-8, with D perhaps TRBD1 (6 bases). V was trimmed by 5 bases and J by 5 bases, leaving 13 bases between them. Germline V lookup: CDR1 SGHVS, CDR2 FQNEAQ. CDR3 length equals 14 residues. As DNA, the CDR3 is TGTGCCAGCAGCCCTACAAGGACAGACAATGAGCAGTTCTTC. Translated: CASSPTRTDNEQFF.

The chain carries TRBV25-1 and TRBJ1-1; no reliable D call. Per germline, CDR1 MGHDK and CDR2 SYGVNS. CDR3 length: 13 residues. V gave up 3 bases and J gave up 4 bases, with 9 bases separating them. CDR3 nucleotides: TGTGCCAGCAGTGACCCGCCGGGCACTGAAGCTTTCTTT. As protein: CASSDPPGTEAFF.

The chain combines TRBV28 with TRBJ2-2; TRBD2 aligns across 7 bases. The V gene end was trimmed by 1 base and the J gene end by 5 bases; junction bases not matched to a gene: 10. The CDR3 sequence is 17 residues long. Germline lookup yields CDR1 MDHEN and CDR2 SYDVKM. CDR3: CASSLYQREKSTGELFF. For the CDR3, the DNA is TGTGCCAGCAGTTTATATCAGCGGGAAAAGTCAACCGGGGAGCTGTTTTTT.

The V and J genes are TRBV28 and TRBJ1-4, with TRBD1 identical over 10 bases. The CDR3 extends over 15 amino acids. The germline gives CDR1 MDHEN, CDR2 SYDVKM. J lost 7 bases, V lost 6 bases, and 8 bases had no gene match. CDR3 residues: CASSIGGTGAEKLFF. CDR3 sequence (DNA): TGTGCCAGCAGCATCGGGGGGACAGGGGCTGAAAAACTGTTTTTT.

Points on this clone: Other DNA sequences in the same sample also yield this CDR3. The rearrangement uses TRBV28 and TRBJ1-5; D might be TRBD1 (5 bases). CDR1 and CDR2 (germline): MDHEN, SYDVKM. Trimming shortened V by 2 bases and J by 4 bases, and 9 bases separated the two germline ends. The CDR3 has 14 residues. The CDR3 sequence is CASSLSGGNQPQHF. Written as DNA, the CDR3 is TGTGCCAGCAGTTTAAGTGGGGGGAATCAGCCCCAGCATTTT.

This chain links TRBV7-8 with TRBJ2-7; tentatively, D is TRBD2 (5 bases). Germline V gives CDR1 SGHVS, CDR2 FQNEAQ. CDR3 size: 12 residues. V gave up 5 bases and J gave up 2 bases, with 7 bases separating them. In DNA, the CDR3 is TGTGCCAGCAGCGAGGAGGCCTACGAGCAGTACTTC. It is translated as CASSEEAYEQYF.

The chain uses TRBV16 and TRBJ1-1; no clear D. The germline V gene encodes CDR1 KGHSY and CDR2 FQNENV. The V and J ends lost 2 bases and 2 bases respectively, with 12 bases between them. This CDR3 comprises 15 residues. CDR3 nucleotides: TGTGCCAGCAGCCAAAAAAGACCGGGAAACACTGAAGCTTTCTTT. Amino acids: CASSQKRPGNTEAFF.

The V gene is TRBV14, the J gene TRBJ2-7, with 8 bases fitting TRBD1. V lost 3 bases and J lost 3; bases outside the gene matches: 4. The CDR3 is 14 residues long. Per germline, CDR1 SGHDN and CDR2 FVKESK. This CDR3 is CASSHRDRFYEQYF. CDR3 DNA: TGTGCCAGCAGCCATCGGGACAGGTTCTACGAGCAGTACTTC.

This chain uses TRBV7-3 with TRBJ2-1; D not certain. With 2 bases removed from V and 13 bases from J, the gap between germline ends came to 9 bases. Germline V gene data show CDR1 as SGHTA and CDR2 as FQGTGA. This CDR3 is 11 amino acids long. The CDR3 here is CASSLDEIQFF. The DNA of the CDR3 is TGTGCCAGCAGCTTAGATGAGATCCAGTTCTTC.

The CDR3 DNA follows: TGTGCCAGCAGCCAAGACGCCGCCTATAGCTCCTACGAGCAGTACTTC. It translates to CASSQDAAYSSYEQYF. The chain employs TRBV4-2 and TRBJ2-7; D uncertain. Germline-derived CDR1 and CDR2 are LGHNA and YNFKEQ. Trimming cost V 0 bases and J 0 bases, with 12 bases left between them. This CDR3 comprises 16 residues.